This T cell receptor (beta chain) stems from a study of glioma-infiltrating T cells after dendritic cell vaccination (dated by TCRdb to the mid-2010s). Context from the whole study: The cohort included some 15 glioblastoma patients drawn from Phase I and II dendritic cell vaccination trials, of whom 9 were newly diagnosed and 6 had recurrent disease. Between about 2002 and 2013, the patients were given dendritic cell vaccination pulsed with autologous tumor lysate. To make the vaccine, monocyte-derived dendritic cells were cultured for roughly seven days with IL-4 and GM-CSF and then pulsed overnight with autologous tumor lysate. Patients received three intradermal dendritic cell vaccine injections at biweekly intervals in the arm below the axilla. In glioblastoma patients vaccinated with dendritic cells, deep sequencing of TCR beta CDR3 regions served to measure tumor-infiltrating lymphocyte content and to compare repertoires between tumor and blood. Survival after dendritic cell vaccination was correlated with TCR sequencing metrics, including TIL content and tumor-blood repertoire overlap.

As regards this clone: The specificity of this receptor is unknown. Qualities for individual bases were not recorded, and no much larger clone is one base off.

The immunoSEQ assay amplified TCRB CDR3 regions from approximately 2 micrograms of genomic DNA, or from all available DNA when less than that amount was available. The multiplex PCR relied on 60 forward primers for TCR V beta segments and 13 reverse primers for J beta segments. To estimate the number of reads per starting template, synthetic control templates were added to each sample at limiting dilution. The Illumina HiSeq System generated 87 bp sequencing reads. The study's own analysis went as follows. To remove PCR and sequencing errors, closely related sequences were merged with a nearest neighbor algorithm. TCR overlap was measured as the percentage of unique tumor TCR beta sequences that were also present in the peripheral blood of the same patient. The source is immuneACCESS, and TCRdb retained only in-frame sequences with V and J called. Part of the clones is not carried over; for the studies checked, unresolved V genes explain less than half of this, and the remainder is unexplained. That table furnishes V, J and clone size, whereas the DNA furnished D and trimming. Counted in this sample were tens of thousands of clones; around 86% of them appeared once. About 2.2% of the sample is in the top ten clones.

The CDR3 spans 16 residues, from the cysteine through the phenylalanine. Just CDR3 DNA is preserved here, 48 bases in frame from base 1. For this chain, trimming is 5 bases at the V end and 0 bases at the J end, and the number of junction bases without a gene match is 7. The paper's findings and limits, for the study overall: The cohort was small and heterogeneous, only a few patients had full blood and tumor sets, and even fewer had initial-recurrent tumor pairs. After dendritic cell vaccination, a higher estimated pretreatment TIL content predicted longer time to progression and longer overall survival. The three-group TCR overlap response model was characterized as speculative, and prospective validation of the model was stated to be required. TCR clonality showed no direct relationship with survival, which suggests that a diverse polyclonal response may matter.

The time point tag for this specimen amounts to: after dendritic cell vaccination, including at tumor progression/relapse. Patients were selected on the basis of adequate residual fresh-frozen tumor tissue and more than two years of available survival data. Although molecular status otherwise differed among the glioblastoma patients, no patient had an isocitrate dehydrogenase mutation. PBMC were collected before vaccination, two weeks after the third vaccination, and at tumor progression if progression occurred. The Qiagen DNeasy Blood extraction Kit was used to extract genomic DNA. Material: blood, obtained after dendritic cell vaccination. The V and J segments used are TRBV5-3 and TRBJ2-4, with 8 central nucleotides matching TRBD1. TRBV5-3 is an ORF, with its function uncertain. This TCR came from a human donor with glioblastoma. The CDR3 is CARRTRDRIAKNIQYF. The nucleotide sequence reads TGTGCCAGAAGAACCCGGGACAGGATAGCCAAAAACATTCAGTACTTC.